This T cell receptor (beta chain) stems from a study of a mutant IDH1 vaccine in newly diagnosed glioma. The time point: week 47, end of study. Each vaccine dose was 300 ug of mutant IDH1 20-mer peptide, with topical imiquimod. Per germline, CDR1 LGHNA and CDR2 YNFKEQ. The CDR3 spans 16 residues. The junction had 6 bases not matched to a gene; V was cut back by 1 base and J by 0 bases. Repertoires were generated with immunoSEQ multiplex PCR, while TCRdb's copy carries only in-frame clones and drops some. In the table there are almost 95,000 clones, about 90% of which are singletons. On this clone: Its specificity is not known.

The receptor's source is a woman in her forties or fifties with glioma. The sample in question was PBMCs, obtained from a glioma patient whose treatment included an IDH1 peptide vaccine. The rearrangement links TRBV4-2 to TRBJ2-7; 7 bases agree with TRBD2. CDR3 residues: CASSQAGGTDSYEQYF. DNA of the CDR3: TGTGCCAGCAGCCAAGCGGGAGGAACCGACTCCTACGAGCAGTACTTC.